This TCR beta chain was captured in a study of T-cell reconstitution after alpha-beta-depleted transplantation in children. Whole-study findings and limits: At one year after transplant, newly produced T cells mostly accounted for T-cell counts and diversity.

Unique molecular identifiers featured in how the TCRbeta library was prepared. A single record per CDR3 protein comes from TCRdb applying MiXCR to the PCR reads. The data contain about 420,000 distinct CDR3 sequences, about a sixth of them seen just once; the ten biggest clones take up 25% to 30%. This clonotype occurred a few times. The target antigen is unknown. This CDR3 spans 15 amino acids. V shed 1 base and J shed 3 bases, with 12 bases lying between them. The germline gives CDR1 SSHAT, CDR2 FNYEAQ (reference sequence). The source material was PBMCs, mostly from graft donor cells, sampled 360 days after TCRalphabeta/CD19-depleted stem cell transplant. The chain uses TRBV7-7 and TRBJ2-5; D may be TRBD2 (6 bases). The source of this sequence is a boy younger than two who had a stem cell transplant for Wiskott-Aldrich syndrome, so the T cells may come from the graft donor. The CDR3 bases are TGTGCCAGCAGCTTAGGGGGCGGGACCAAAGAGACCCAGTACTTC. Translating gives CASSLGGGTKETQYF.